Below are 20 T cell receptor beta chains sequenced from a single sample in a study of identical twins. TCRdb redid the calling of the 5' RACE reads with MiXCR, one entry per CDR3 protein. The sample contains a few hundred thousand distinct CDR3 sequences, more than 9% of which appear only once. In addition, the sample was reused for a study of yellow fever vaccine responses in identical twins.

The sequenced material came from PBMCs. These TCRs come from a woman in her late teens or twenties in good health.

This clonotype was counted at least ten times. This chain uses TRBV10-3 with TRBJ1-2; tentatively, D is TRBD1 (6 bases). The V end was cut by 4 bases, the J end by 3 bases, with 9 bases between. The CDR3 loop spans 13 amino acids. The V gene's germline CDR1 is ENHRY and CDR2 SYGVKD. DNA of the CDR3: TGTGCCATCAGTGTACAGGGAGACTATGGCTACACCTTC. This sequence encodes CAISVQGDYGYTF.

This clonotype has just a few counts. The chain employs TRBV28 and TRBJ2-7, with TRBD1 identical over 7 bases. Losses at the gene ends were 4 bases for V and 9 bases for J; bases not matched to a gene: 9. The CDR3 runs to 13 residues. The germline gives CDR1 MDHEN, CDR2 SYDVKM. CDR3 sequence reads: CASSSGHPGGQYF. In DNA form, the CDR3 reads TGTGCCAGCAGTTCGGGCCACCCAGGGGGGCAGTACTTC.

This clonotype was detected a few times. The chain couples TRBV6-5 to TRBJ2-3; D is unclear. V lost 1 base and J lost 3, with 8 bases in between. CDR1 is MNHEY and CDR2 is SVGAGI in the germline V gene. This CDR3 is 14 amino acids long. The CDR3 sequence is CASSYWVRTDTQYF. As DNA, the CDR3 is TGTGCCAGCAGTTACTGGGTGAGGACAGATACGCAGTATTTT.

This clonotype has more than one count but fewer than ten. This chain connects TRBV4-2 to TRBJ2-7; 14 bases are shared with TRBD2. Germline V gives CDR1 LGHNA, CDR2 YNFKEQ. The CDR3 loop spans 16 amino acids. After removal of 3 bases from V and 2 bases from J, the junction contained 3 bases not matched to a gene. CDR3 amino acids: CASSQGTSGSPYEQYF. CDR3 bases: TGTGCCAGCAGCCAGGGGACTAGCGGGAGTCCCTACGAGCAGTACTTC.

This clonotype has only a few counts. The CDR3 nucleotides read TGTGCCAGTAGTATTGGCGGCGGAGACTACAATGAGCAGTTCTTC. Protein sequence: CASSIGGGDYNEQFF. The rearrangement joins TRBV19 to TRBJ2-1; D is unclear. The V gene lost 3 bases and the J gene lost 3 bases, with 12 bases spanning the gap. Germline lookup yields CDR1 LNHDA and CDR2 SQIVND (reference sequence). The CDR3 contains 15 residues.

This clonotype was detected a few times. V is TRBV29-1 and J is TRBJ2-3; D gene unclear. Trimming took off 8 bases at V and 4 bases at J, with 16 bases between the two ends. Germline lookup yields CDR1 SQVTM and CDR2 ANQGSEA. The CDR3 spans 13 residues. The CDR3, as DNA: TGCAGCCTGAGATCGCGGCGCGCAGATACGCAGTATTTT. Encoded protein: CSLRSRRADTQYF.

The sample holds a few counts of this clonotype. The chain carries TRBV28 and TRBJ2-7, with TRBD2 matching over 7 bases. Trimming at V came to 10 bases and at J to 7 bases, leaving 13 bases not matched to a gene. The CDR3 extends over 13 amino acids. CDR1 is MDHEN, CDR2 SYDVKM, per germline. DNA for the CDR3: TGTGCCACCGTGGGGGGAGGGAGGGTGGAGCAGTACTTC. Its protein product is CATVGGGRVEQYF. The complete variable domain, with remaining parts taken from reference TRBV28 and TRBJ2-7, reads DVKVTQSSRYLVKRTGEKVFLECVQDMDHENMFWYRQDPGLGLRLIYFSYDVKMKEKGDIPEGYSVSREKKERFSLILESASTNQTSMYLCATVGGGRVEQYFGPGTRLTVT.

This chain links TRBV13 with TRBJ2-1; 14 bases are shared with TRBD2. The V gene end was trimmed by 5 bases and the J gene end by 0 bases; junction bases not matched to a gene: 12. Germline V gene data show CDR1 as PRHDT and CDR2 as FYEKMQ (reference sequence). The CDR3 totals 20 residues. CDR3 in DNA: TGTGCCAGCAGCACCACCGGGACTAGCGGGGGTCACCGCTCCTACAATGAGCAGTTCTTC. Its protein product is CASSTTGTSGGHRSYNEQFF.

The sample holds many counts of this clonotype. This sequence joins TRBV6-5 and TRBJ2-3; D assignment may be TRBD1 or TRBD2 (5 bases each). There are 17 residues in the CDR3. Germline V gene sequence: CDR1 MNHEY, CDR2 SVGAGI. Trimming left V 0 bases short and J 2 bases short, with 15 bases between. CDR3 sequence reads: CASSYSNGATTTDTQYF. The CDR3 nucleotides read TGTGCCAGCAGTTACTCGAACGGGGCGACCACCACAGATACGCAGTATTTT.

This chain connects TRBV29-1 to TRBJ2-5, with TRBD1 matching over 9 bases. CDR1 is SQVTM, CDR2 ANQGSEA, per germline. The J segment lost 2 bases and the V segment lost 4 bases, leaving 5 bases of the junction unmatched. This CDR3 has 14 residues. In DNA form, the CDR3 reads TGCAGCGTTGTATTGGGGACAGGGCAAGAGACCCAGTACTTC. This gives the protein CSVVLGTGQETQYF.

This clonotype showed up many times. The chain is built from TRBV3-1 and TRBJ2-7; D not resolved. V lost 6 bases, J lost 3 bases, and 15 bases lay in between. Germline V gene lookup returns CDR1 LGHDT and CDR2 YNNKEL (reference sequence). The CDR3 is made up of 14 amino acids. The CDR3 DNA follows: TGTGCCAGCAGTCGCAGAGGTGGGTTCTACGAGCAGTACTTC. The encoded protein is CASSRRGGFYEQYF.

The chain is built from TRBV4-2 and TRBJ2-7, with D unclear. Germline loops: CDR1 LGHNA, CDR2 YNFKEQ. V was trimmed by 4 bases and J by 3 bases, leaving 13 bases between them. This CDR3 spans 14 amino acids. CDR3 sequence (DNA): TGTGCCAGCAGCCCAGCACATGGAAACTACGAGCAGTACTTC. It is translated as CASSPAHGNYEQYF.

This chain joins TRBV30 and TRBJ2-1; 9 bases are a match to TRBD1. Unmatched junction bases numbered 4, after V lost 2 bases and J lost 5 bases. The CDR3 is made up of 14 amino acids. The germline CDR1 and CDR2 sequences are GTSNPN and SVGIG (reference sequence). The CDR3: CAWSRGQGHNEQFF. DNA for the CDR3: TGTGCCTGGAGTCGGGGACAGGGTCACAATGAGCAGTTCTTC.

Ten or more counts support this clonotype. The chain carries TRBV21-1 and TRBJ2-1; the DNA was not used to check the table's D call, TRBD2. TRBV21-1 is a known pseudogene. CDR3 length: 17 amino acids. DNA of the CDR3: TGTGCCAGCAGCAAAGTTTTAGGACTAGCGGGAGACAATGAGCAGTTCTTC. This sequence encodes CASSKVLGLAGDNEQFF.

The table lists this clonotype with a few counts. CDR3 sequence (DNA): TGTGCCACCAGCAAAGATGCGGGCAGGGACTTCGGGGAGCTGTTTTTT. Its protein product is CATSKDAGRDFGELFF. The chain links TRBV15 to TRBJ2-2, with a possible D match to TRBD2 (6 bases). V was pared by 4 bases and J by 7 bases, with 19 bases between. The germline V gene has CDR1 LNHNV and CDR2 YYDKDF (reference sequence). This CDR3 contains 16 residues. The full variable domain, its missing parts supplied by reference TRBV15 and TRBJ2-2, is DAMVIQNPRYQVTQFGKPVTLSCSQTLNHNVMYWYQQKSSQAPKLLFHYYDKDFNNEADTPDNFQSRRPNTSFCFLDIRSPGLGDTAMYLCATSKDAGRDFGELFFGEGSRLTVL.

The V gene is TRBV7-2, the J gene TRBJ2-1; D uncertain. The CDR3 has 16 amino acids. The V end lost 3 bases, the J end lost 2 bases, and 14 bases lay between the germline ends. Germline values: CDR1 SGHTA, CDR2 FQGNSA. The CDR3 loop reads CASSLNRGRTYNEQFF. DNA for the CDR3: TGTGCCAGCAGCTTGAATCGTGGACGGACCTACAATGAGCAGTTCTTC.

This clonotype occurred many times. CDR3 amino acids: CASSPTSGRAYEQYF. DNA of the CDR3: TGTGCCAGCAGCCCAACTAGCGGGAGGGCCTACGAGCAGTACTTC. The chain couples TRBV7-9 to TRBJ2-7; 13 bases are a match to TRBD2. The V and J ends lost 5 bases and 2 bases, in that order; junction bases with no gene match: 3. The CDR3 runs to 15 residues. Germline CDR1 and CDR2: SEHNR and FQNEAQ (reference sequence).

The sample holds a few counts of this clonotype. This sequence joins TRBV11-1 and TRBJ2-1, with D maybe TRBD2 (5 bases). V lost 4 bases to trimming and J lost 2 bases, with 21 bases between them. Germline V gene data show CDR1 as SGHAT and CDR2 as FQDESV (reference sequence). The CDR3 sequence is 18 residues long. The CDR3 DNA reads TGTGCCAGCAGCTCCCTGGTATTAGGCGGGTATACCTACAATGAGCAGTTCTTC. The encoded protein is CASSSLVLGGYTYNEQFF.

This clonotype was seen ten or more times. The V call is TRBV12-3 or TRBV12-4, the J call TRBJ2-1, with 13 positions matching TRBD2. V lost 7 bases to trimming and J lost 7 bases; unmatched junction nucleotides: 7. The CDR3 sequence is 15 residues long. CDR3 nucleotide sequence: TGTGCCAGCATAAAGGGGACTAGCGGGGAGAATGAGCAGTTCTTC. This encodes CASIKGTSGENEQFF.

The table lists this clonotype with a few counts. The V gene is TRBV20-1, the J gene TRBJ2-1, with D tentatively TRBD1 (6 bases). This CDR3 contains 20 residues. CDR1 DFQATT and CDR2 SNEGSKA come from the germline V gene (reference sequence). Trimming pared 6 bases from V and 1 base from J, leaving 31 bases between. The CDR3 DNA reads TGCAGTGCCCCAGGGGATGGTCTAGTAACTCTTGTGGAGTCCTACAATGAGCAGTTCTTC. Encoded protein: CSAPGDGLVTLVESYNEQFF.